The 2 T cell receptor beta chains below were found in one sample sequenced in a study of identical twins. MiXCR, applied by TCRdb to the 5' RACE reads, yields one record per CDR3 protein. The table includes 650,000 to 750,000 distinct CDR3 sequences, roughly 20% detected once. These data are also associated with another study on T cells expressing NK-cell markers.

The specimen sequenced was PBMCs. These receptors were obtained from a young woman in good health.

This clonotype was recorded many times. The gene calls are TRBV12-3 or TRBV12-4 and TRBJ1-1; D might be TRBD1 (6 bases). CDR3 size: 14 residues. V lost 6 bases and J lost 0, with 11 bases in between. Here the CDR3 reads CASRRQELNTEAFF. DNA for the CDR3: TGTGCCAGCAGGCGACAGGAGTTGAACACTGAAGCTTTCTTT.

The chain combines TRBV20-1 with TRBJ1-1; possible D gene TRBD1, 6 bases. Germline CDR1 DFQATT, CDR2 SNEGSKA (reference sequence). V gave up 5 bases and J gave up 6 bases, with 13 bases separating them. The length of the CDR3 is 12 residues. For the CDR3, the DNA is TGCAGTGCTGCTAGGGGGGGGCCTGAAGCTTTCTTT. Its protein product is CSAARGGPEAFF.